The 9 T cell receptor beta chains in this list originate from one sample, sequenced in a study of neoadjuvant anti-PD-1 for oral cavity cancer. Specified time point: after neoadjuvant nivolumab, at surgical resection. Method: immunoSEQ multiplex PCR; TCRdb's copy keeps in-frame clones and lacks some. The profile shows some 30,000 clones, about 77% of them singletons. Sequencing used PBMCs, obtained after nivolumab (anti-PD-1) treatment. Receptor source: a person between 40 and 85 years old with oral cavity squamous cell carcinoma.

The rearrangement links TRBV27 to TRBJ2-6; unclear D gene. V was cut by 8 bases and J by 2 bases, with 10 bases left in between. CDR3 length: 14 amino acids. Germline lookup yields CDR1 MNHEY and CDR2 SMNVEV (reference sequence). The chain's CDR3 is CASSGLAGANVLTF. The CDR3 DNA reads TGTGCCAGCTCTGGGCTCGCTGGGGCCAACGTCCTGACTTTC.

V and J are TRBV10-3 and TRBJ1-5; the match to TRBD1 covers 7 bases. Per germline, CDR1 ENHRY and CDR2 SYGVKD. The CDR3 has 14 residues. V trimming: 2 bases; J trimming: 5 bases; junction bases outside the gene matches: 3. The CDR3 sequence is CAISEGQEDQPQHF. DNA of the CDR3: TGTGCCATCAGTGAGGGACAGGAGGATCAGCCCCAGCATTTT.

The genes are TRBV29-1 and TRBJ1-4, with D perhaps TRBD1 (5 bases). Per germline, CDR1 SQVTM and CDR2 ANQGSEA. This CDR3 has 15 residues. The V end lost 4 bases, the J end lost 7 bases, and 19 bases lay between the germline ends. Here the CDR3 DNA reads TGCAGCGTTGCCAGAGGGGCGCGGGACGGTGAAAAACTGTTTTTT. It codes for CSVARGARDGEKLFF.

In DNA, the CDR3 is TGTGCCAGCAGTATCAGGGGGTCTGAGCAGTTCTTC. Amino acid sequence: CASSIRGSEQFF. V gene TRBV27 combines with J gene TRBJ2-1, with 7 bases identical to TRBD1. V lost 5 bases and J lost 9; bases outside the gene matches: 4. Germline V lookup: CDR1 MNHEY, CDR2 SMNVEV (reference sequence). The CDR3 is made up of 12 amino acids.

This chain connects TRBV9 to TRBJ1-6, with D perhaps TRBD1 (6 bases). In germline, CDR1 is SGDLS, CDR2 YYNGEE. There are 17 residues in the CDR3. Trimming removed 1 base from V and 0 bases from J, with 11 bases in between. CDR3 bases: TGTGCCAGCAGCGTAAGGGGGGTTATCTCCTATAATTCACCCCTCCACTTT. Encoded protein: CASSVRGVISYNSPLHF.

CDR3 protein: CSVSRTGVAQETQYF. The CDR3, as DNA: TGCAGCGTTTCTCGGACAGGGGTCGCTCAAGAGACCCAGTACTTC. The rearrangement links TRBV29-1 to TRBJ2-5; 9 bases are a match to TRBD1. The CDR3 totals 15 residues. Germline assignment: CDR1 SQVTM and CDR2 ANQGSEA. Trimming cost V 5 bases and J 2 bases; bases outside gene matches: 9.

CDR3 sequence reads: CASSPGRDGGNEQFF. In nucleotides, the CDR3 is TGTGCCAGCAGCCCAGGCAGGGATGGGGGCAATGAGCAGTTCTTC. This sequence joins TRBV5-6 and TRBJ2-1; D is possibly TRBD1 or TRBD2 (5 bases each). This CDR3 comprises 15 residues. Germline V gene sequence: CDR1 SGHDT, CDR2 YYEEEE. Trimming shortened V by 4 bases and J by 6 bases, and 17 bases separated the two germline ends.

The gene calls are TRBV5-1 and TRBJ2-3; 11 nucleotides match TRBD1. The germline V gene encodes CDR1 SGHRS and CDR2 YFSETQ. V shed 4 bases and J 5 bases; nucleotides not matched to a gene: 6. This CDR3 has 15 residues. Written as DNA, the CDR3 is TGCGCCAGCAGCCGGGACAGGGGGGAAGGAGATACGCAGTATTTT. Its translation: CASSRDRGEGDTQYF. Using reference TRBV5-1 and TRBJ2-3 for the parts outside the CDR3, the full variable domain is KAGVTQTPRYLIKTRGQQVTLSCSPISGHRSVSWYQQTPGQGLQFLFEYFSETQRNKGNFPGRFSGRQFSNSRSEMNVSTLELGDSALYLCASSRDRGEGDTQYFGPGTRLTVL.

This chain links TRBV5-1 with TRBJ2-3; 7 positions match TRBD1. V shed 5 bases and J 2 bases; nucleotides not matched to a gene: 8. The germline V gene encodes CDR1 SGHRS and CDR2 YFSETQ. The CDR3 loop spans 15 amino acids. This chain's CDR3 is CASRPRTGDTDTQYF. CDR3 DNA sequence: TGCGCCAGCAGACCCCGAACAGGGGACACAGATACGCAGTATTTT. Looking up the rest from reference TRBV5-1 and TRBJ2-3 gives the full variable domain: KAGVTQTPRYLIKTRGQQVTLSCSPISGHRSVSWYQQTPGQGLQFLFEYFSETQRNKGNFPGRFSGRQFSNSRSEMNVSTLELGDSALYLCASRPRTGDTDTQYFGPGTRLTVL.